The 9 T cell receptor beta chains reported below all come from one sample, sequenced in a study of cytomegalovirus exposure and HLA in healthy donors. PCR primers comprised 60 Vbeta and 13 Jbeta primers. TCRdb keeps only in-frame clones here, not all; method: immunoSEQ multiplex PCR. The profile covers tens of thousands of clones, with around three quarters appearing a single time and around a fifth taken by the ten largest. Sequencing was carried out using PBMCs. These receptors were obtained from a woman in her forties in good health and CMV-seropositive.

The V call is TRBV10-3, the J call TRBJ1-5; 7 bases match TRBD1. The CDR3 is 15 amino acids. Germline-derived CDR1 and CDR2 are ENHRY and SYGVKD. J gave up 0 bases and V 6 bases, and 5 bases lay outside the gene matches. Here the CDR3 DNA reads TGTGCCATCAGCGGGACAGTTCTTAGCAATCAGCCCCAGCATTTT. Amino acids: CAISGTVLSNQPQHF.

This chain joins TRBV7-8 and TRBJ1-2; D uncertain. The CDR3 length is 17 residues. V shed 0 bases and J shed 3 bases, with 17 bases lying between them. Germline-derived CDR1 and CDR2 are SGHVS and FQNEAQ. This chain's CDR3 is CASSLAPGVGLDYGYTF. For the CDR3, the DNA is TGTGCCAGCAGCTTAGCGCCCGGAGTCGGGTTGGACTATGGCTACACCTTC.

The V gene is TRBV2, the J gene TRBJ1-2, with 8 bases aligning to TRBD1. Germline V gene sequence: CDR1 SNHLY, CDR2 FYNNEI. J gave up 2 bases and V 6 bases, and 5 bases lay outside the gene matches. CDR3 length: 14 amino acids. CDR3 amino acids: CASRTGANNYGYTF. The CDR3 DNA reads TGTGCCAGCAGGACAGGGGCCAACAACTATGGCTACACCTTC.

The chain joins TRBV5-1 to TRBJ2-7; 7 bases agree with TRBD2. The CDR3 runs to 16 residues. Germline loops: CDR1 SGHRS, CDR2 YFSETQ. The V gene end was trimmed by 2 bases and the J gene end by 0 bases; junction bases not matched to a gene: 8. The chain's CDR3 is CASSLWAAGDSYEQYF. CDR3 coding DNA: TGCGCCAGCAGCTTATGGGCTGCGGGGGACTCCTACGAGCAGTACTTC.

V and J are TRBV6-1 and TRBJ1-2; a possible D gene is TRBD1 (6 bases). V was cut by 0 bases and J by 7 bases, with 9 bases left in between. The length of the CDR3 is 13 residues. Germline-derived CDR1 and CDR2 are MNHNS and SASEGT. This CDR3 is CASSEAGAGGYTF. DNA for the CDR3: TGTGCCAGCAGTGAAGCGGGGGCGGGTGGCTACACCTTC.

This clone was counted only a few times. This rearrangement joins TRBV5-4 to TRBJ1-2; 9 positions agree with TRBD1. V was clipped by 4 bases and J by 7 bases; unmatched bases: 5. The CDR3 length is 13 residues. Germline assignment: CDR1 SGHNT and CDR2 YYREEE (reference sequence). The CDR3 DNA follows: TGTGCCAGCAGCAGGGGACAGGGCGGTGGCTACACCTTC. It is translated as CASSRGQGGGYTF.

The CDR3, as DNA: TGCGCCAGCAGCTCACAGGGTTCGAACACCGGGGAGCTGTTTTTT. Residues: CASSSQGSNTGELFF. The rearrangement links TRBV5-1 to TRBJ2-2; a possible D gene is TRBD1 (6 bases). The CDR3 loop spans 15 amino acids. V lost 3 bases and J 0 bases, leaving 9 bases between the germline ends. Germline V CDR1 and CDR2: SGHRS, YFSETQ.

The J gene is TRBJ1-3, the V gene TRBV25-1; 8 bases map to TRBD1. The junction had 1 base not matched to a gene; V was cut back by 4 bases and J by 2 bases. Germline-derived CDR1 and CDR2 are MGHDK and SYGVNS. The CDR3 sequence is 14 residues long. The CDR3 region is CASSATGAGNTIYF. As DNA, the CDR3 is TGTGCCAGCAGTGCGACAGGGGCTGGAAACACCATATATTTT.

The chain carries TRBV19 and TRBJ1-5, with 9 bases lining up with TRBD1. CDR3 length: 16 amino acids. V lost 4 bases, J lost 1 base, and 5 bases stayed unmatched. CDR1 and CDR2 from the germline V gene are LNHDA and SQIVND (reference sequence). CDR3 DNA sequence: TGTGCCAGTAGTACAACAGGACAGGGGAGCAATCAGCCCCAGCATTTT. Amino acid sequence: CASSTTGQGSNQPQHF.